This TCR beta chain was recovered during a study of T cell changes during pregnancy in multiple sclerosis. Repertoires were generated with immunoSEQ multiplex PCR, while TCRdb's copy carries only in-frame clones and drops some. The data contain 65,000 to 70,000 clones, about 91% of them seen just once; the ten biggest clones take up approximately 2.4%. The CDR3 consists of 15 residues. Germline trimming cut 4 bases from V and 8 bases from J; bases unmatched to any gene: 5. Germline V gives CDR1 SGHNT, CDR2 YYREEE (reference sequence). This sequence joins TRBV5-4 and TRBJ2-1; 14 positions match TRBD2. The sample here was peripheral blood, taken in the first trimester of pregnancy. This receptor was identified in a female donor with multiple sclerosis, enrolled in a pregnancy study. This CDR3 reads CASSSGTSGSDEQFF. As DNA, the CDR3 is TGTGCCAGCAGCAGCGGGACTAGCGGGAGCGATGAGCAGTTCTTC.